A selection of T cell receptor beta chains follows, all from one sample in a study of shared clonotypes between healthy human individuals. Here immunoSEQ multiplex PCR was the method, and the copy in TCRdb shows in-frame clones only, minus some. This sample has about 110,000 clones, with about 67% found just once. The specimen was memory CD8+ T cells sorted from blood. The receptors stem from a young woman in good health. The CDR3 runs from the conserved cysteine through the conserved F or W. D genes are given only for firm matches. A clone size is listed for some rows: how often the clone was seen (once, few, many), or a class if it is expanded.

j_call | clone_size | d_call | v_call | cdr3_nt | cdr3_aa
TRBJ2-2 | many | TRBD2 | TRBV5-4 | TGTGCCAGCAGTTTAGCGGGAGGGATCACCGGGGAGCTGTTTTTT | CASSLAGGITGELFF
TRBJ2-7 | NA | NA | TRBV6-5 | TGTGCCAGCAGTTCGAGGGACGGCAGCTCCTACGAGCAGTACTTC | CASSSRDGSSYEQYF
TRBJ2-3 | NA | TRBD2 | TRBV28 | TGTGCCAGCAGTTCAGGTAGCGGGACGACAGATACGCAGTATTTT | CASSSGSGTTDTQYF
TRBJ1-1 | many | NA | TRBV19 | TGTGCCAGTAGTTCAAACACAGGGAACACTGAAGCTTTCTTT | CASSSNTGNTEAFF
TRBJ2-1 | NA | TRBD2 | TRBV27 | TGTGCCAGCAGTTCGCCCACTAGCGGGAGAGACGATGAGCAGTTCTTC | CASSSPTSGRDDEQFF
TRBJ2-7 | NA | TRBD2 | TRBV7-9 | TGTGCCAGCAGCTCCCCGGGGACGGGGGGGGTACGGGAGCAGTACTTC | CASSSPGTGGVREQYF
TRBJ1-2 | NA | NA | TRBV2 | TGTGCCAGGACCCGCGGGCAGGGCCAACCTAACTATGGCTACACCTTC | CARTRGQGQPNYGYTF
TRBJ2-2 | NA | NA | TRBV5-1 | TGCGCCAGCAGCTTGGCGCCGACAGCGGATTACACCGGGGAGCTGTTTTTT | CASSLAPTADYTGELFF
TRBJ1-1 | NA | TRBD1 | TRBV12-5 | TGTGCCAGTGGTTGGGACAGAAACACTGAAGCTTTCTTT | CASGWDRNTEAFF
TRBJ1-1 | NA | NA | TRBV28 | TGTGCCACCCAGGGGCAGATGAACACTGAAGCTTTCTTT | CATQGQMNTEAFF
TRBJ2-7 | few | NA | TRBV5-1 | TGCGCCAGCAGCTTGCGGGGTGGTGAGCAGTACTTC | CASSLRGGEQYF
TRBJ2-7 | NA | NA | TRBV11-2 | TGTGCCAGCAGCACCTACGAGCAGTACTTC | CASSTYEQYF
TRBJ1-1 | once | NA | TRBV4-2 | TGTGCCAGCAGCCGGAACGAGGGGAACACTGAAGCTTTCTTT | CASSRNEGNTEAFF
TRBJ2-7 | NA | NA | TRBV2 | TGTGCCACCCGGTTGGGGCCGAGCTCCTACGAGCAGTACTTC | CATRLGPSSYEQYF
TRBJ2-3 | few | NA | TRBV29-1 | TGCAGCGTAGAGAACGGCGGTACGCAGTATTTT | CSVENGGTQYF
TRBJ2-1 | once | NA | TRBV7-9 | TGTGCCAGCAGCTTAGTCCCCCGTCAACCCTGGACTGACAATGAGCAGTTCTTC | CASSLVPRQPWTDNEQFF
TRBJ2-1 | NA | NA | TRBV10-1 | TGCGCCAGCAGTGAGTCGTCGGGCGGATACAATGAGCAGTTCTTC | CASSESSGGYNEQFF
TRBJ1-2 | NA | NA | TRBV19 | TGTGCCAGTAGTGTGACGTGGACAGCCTATGGCTACACCTTC | CASSVTWTAYGYTF
TRBJ2-1 | NA | TRBD2 | TRBV25-1 | TGTGCCAGCAGTGATGGAGCGGGAGAGAGCAATGAGCAGTTCTTC | CASSDGAGESNEQFF
TRBJ2-3 | NA | TRBD1 | TRBV18 | TGTGCCAGCTCACCGATGACAGGGATCGGCACAGATACGCAGTATTTT | CASSPMTGIGTDTQYF
TRBJ2-2 | few | NA | TRBV28 | TGTGCCAGCAGTTCTGGACTGGACGGACACACCGGGGAGCTGTTTTTT | CASSSGLDGHTGELFF
TRBJ2-7 | NA | NA | TRBV6-1 | TGTGCCAGCAGTGTGCTGTTGGGAAGGGGCTACGAGCAGTACTTC | CASSVLLGRGYEQYF
TRBJ1-5 | NA | NA | TRBV28 | TGTGCCAGCCAAGGGGGCAATCAGCCCCAGCATTTT | CASQGGNQPQHF
TRBJ1-4 | few | TRBD1 | TRBV5-1 | TGCGCCAGCAGCCTGGCAGACAGGGACGTTGAAAAACTGTTTTTT | CASSLADRDVEKLFF
TRBJ2-7 | NA | TRBD2 | TRBV4-1 | TGCGCCAGCAGCCAATTCACTCTAGCGGGAGGATCTAGCGAGCAGTACTTC | CASSQFTLAGGSSEQYF
TRBJ2-2 | NA | NA | TRBV6-5 | TGTGCCAGCAGTCTGTCGTGGGGAACCACCGGGGAGCTGTTTTTT | CASSLSWGTTGELFF
TRBJ1-5 | NA | NA | TRBV19 | TGTGCCAGTAGTTTGAATATAAGGGAGTGGGTCAGCAATCAGCCCCAGCATTTT | CASSLNIREWVSNQPQHF
TRBJ1-5 | NA | NA | TRBV27 | TGTGCCAGCAGTTGGCGGGGGGGTGGCAATCAGCCCCAGCATTTT | CASSWRGGGNQPQHF
TRBJ2-1 | few | TRBD1 | TRBV7-8 | TGTGCCAGCAGCTTAGCAAGGACAGGGGGATTCAATGAGCAGTTCTTC | CASSLARTGGFNEQFF